The 30 T cell receptor beta chains in this list originate from one sample, sequenced in a study of T cell repertoires in cytomegalovirus infection. TCRdb recomputed calls from the reads with MiXCR, one row per CDR3 protein. In the table there are about 180,000 distinct CDR3 sequences, roughly 15% of which are singletons. Sequencing input: CD8+ T cells from PBMCs. These receptors were collected from a human donor in good health (CMV status not recorded). Some clones in this sample may be carry-over from other donors' samples.

V is TRBV6-4 and J is TRBJ2-5, with 10 bases fitting TRBD2. In germline, CDR1 is MRHNA, CDR2 SNTAGT. V shed 3 bases, J shed 4 bases, and the junction held 8 bases outside the gene matches. CDR3 size: 16 residues. CDR3 DNA sequence: TGTGCCAGCAGTGAGGGGTGTAGCGGGGGGATAGAGACCCAGTACTTC. This encodes CASSEGCSGGIETQYF.

This clonotype was recorded a few times. This chain joins TRBV7-6 and TRBJ2-7, with 7 bases identical to TRBD1. CDR3 size: 12 residues. Trimming at V came to 5 bases and at J to 3 bases, leaving 1 base not matched to a gene. Germline CDR1 reads SGHVS; CDR2 reads FNYEAQ. CDR3 residues: CASSRTGYEQYF. CDR3 in DNA: TGTGCCAGCAGCCGGACAGGCTACGAGCAGTACTTC.

The sample holds a few counts of this clonotype. The gene calls are TRBV12-3 or TRBV12-4 and TRBJ2-7; D could derive from TRBD1 or TRBD2 (5 bases each). Trimming left V 4 bases short and J 7 bases short, with 17 bases between. The CDR3 has 14 amino acids. The CDR3 region is CASSWDPGAREQYF. The CDR3 DNA reads TGTGCCAGCAGTTGGGACCCCGGGGCCCGGGAGCAGTACTTC.

J is TRBJ1-1 and V is TRBV10-2; D not certain. V lost 4 bases to trimming and J lost 1 base, with 7 bases between them. The CDR3 length is 13 residues. The germline V gene encodes CDR1 WSHSY and CDR2 SAAADI. This CDR3 reads CASSAPPNTEAFF. For the CDR3, the DNA is TGCGCCAGCAGTGCCCCCCCGAACACTGAAGCTTTCTTT.

The chain couples TRBV9 to TRBJ1-1; 7 bases match TRBD1. CDR1 SGDLS and CDR2 YYNGEE come from the germline V gene. V lost 3 bases, J lost 0 bases, and 11 bases stayed unmatched. This CDR3 spans 17 amino acids. DNA for the CDR3: TGTGCCAGCAGCGCGACGCGGGACAGACCCATGAACACTGAAGCTTTCTTT. It specifies CASSATRDRPMNTEAFF.

This clonotype was detected a few times. The gene calls are TRBV10-3 and TRBJ2-7, with unresolved D. The V gene's germline CDR1 is ENHRY and CDR2 SYGVKD. Deletions cut 2 bases from V and 1 base from J, with 9 bases between. This CDR3 has 14 residues. In nucleotides, the CDR3 is TGTGCCATCAGTGAGCTTGGCAGTTCCTACGAGCAGTACTTC. This encodes CAISELGSSYEQYF.

CDR3 in amino acids: CASSTEVGYNEQFF. The CDR3 DNA follows: TGTGCCAGCAGTACCGAGGTGGGATACAATGAGCAGTTCTTC. The chain joins TRBV6-1 to TRBJ2-1; D is unresolved. The V end lost 5 bases, the J end lost 4 bases, and 12 bases lay between the germline ends. The germline V gene has CDR1 MNHNS and CDR2 SASEGT. CDR3 length: 14 amino acids.

This clonotype was counted only a few times. The CDR3 protein is CSARDGTGRAEAFF. The CDR3 region has the DNA TGCAGTGCTAGAGATGGGACAGGGAGAGCTGAAGCTTTCTTT. The chain links TRBV20-1 to TRBJ1-1, with 9 nucleotides matching TRBD1. The CDR3 length is 14 residues. The germline gives CDR1 DFQATT, CDR2 SNEGSKA (reference sequence). V lost 0 bases, J lost 6 bases, and 5 bases stayed unmatched.

Only a few counts were recorded for this clonotype. This rearrangement joins TRBV9 to TRBJ2-7; possible D gene TRBD2, 5 bases. With 3 bases removed from V and 1 base from J, the gap between germline ends came to 20 bases. CDR1 SGDLS and CDR2 YYNGEE come from the germline V gene. The CDR3 is 17 residues long. Written as DNA, the CDR3 is TGTGCCAGCAGCGGGGGTGTCCGCGGGTTGGGATCCTACGAGCAGTACTTC. Amino acid sequence: CASSGGVRGLGSYEQYF.

In DNA form, the CDR3 reads TGTGCCATCAGTGAGGACAGACGCAATCAGCCCCAGCATTTT. Translated: CAISEDRRNQPQHF. The V and J genes are TRBV10-3 and TRBJ1-5, with D tentatively TRBD1 (5 bases). Germline V gene lookup returns CDR1 ENHRY and CDR2 SYGVKD. The CDR3 contains 14 residues. The V and J ends lost 2 bases and 2 bases respectively, with 7 bases between them.

This clonotype qualifies as medium-sized. This chain joins TRBV7-8 and TRBJ1-5; perhaps TRBD1 as D (6 bases). V dropped 2 bases and J dropped 4 bases, with 12 bases sitting between them. The CDR3 runs 15 residues. Germline CDR1 reads SGHVS; CDR2 reads FQNEAQ. CDR3 DNA sequence: TGTGCCAGCAGCTTACTCGGGACACTAAATCAGCCCCAGCATTTT. This translates into CASSLLGTLNQPQHF.

The chain employs TRBV12-3 or TRBV12-4 and TRBJ1-5; no definite D call. Trimming cost V 6 bases and J 5 bases, with 11 bases left between them. The CDR3 sequence is 13 residues long. This CDR3 is CASSPGIHQPQHF. The DNA of the CDR3 is TGTGCCAGCAGCCCCGGGATTCATCAGCCCCAGCATTTT.

The V gene is TRBV18, the J gene TRBJ2-1; D may be TRBD1 (5 bases). Trimming cost V 3 bases and J 0 bases, with 9 bases left between them. There are 15 residues in the CDR3. Germline CDR1 and CDR2: KGHSH and LQKENI. The CDR3 loop is CASSPGASSYNEQFF. CDR3 nucleotide sequence: TGTGCCAGCTCACCTGGGGCCTCCTCCTACAATGAGCAGTTCTTC.

The J gene is TRBJ2-7, the V gene TRBV7-9; TRBD1 matches at 7 bases. V lost 5 bases to trimming and J lost 0 bases; unmatched junction nucleotides: 4. The germline CDR1 and CDR2 sequences are SEHNR and FQNEAQ (reference sequence). The CDR3 covers 14 residues. CDR3 protein: CASSRRDSSYEQYF. DNA for the CDR3: TGTGCCAGCAGCCGCCGGGACAGCTCCTACGAGCAGTACTTC.

Many counts were recorded for this clonotype. This chain joins TRBV7-8 and TRBJ2-5; unclear D gene. Trimming took 6 bases from V and 5 from J, leaving 13 bases between them. The CDR3 spans 13 residues. CDR1 and CDR2 (germline): SGHVS, FQNEAQ. CDR3: CASSLRLRETQYF. The DNA of the CDR3 is TGTGCCAGCAGTTTGCGTCTGCGGGAGACCCAGTACTTC.

The CDR3 spells CASSGDRIEAFF. The CDR3 DNA is TGTGCCAGCAGTGGGGACAGGATCGAAGCTTTCTTT. J is TRBJ1-1 and V is TRBV25-1; 8 bases fit TRBD1. Trimming at V came to 4 bases and at J to 8 bases, leaving 3 bases not matched to a gene. The CDR3 runs to 12 residues. Germline lookup yields CDR1 MGHDK and CDR2 SYGVNS.

This clonotype was observed a few times. The gene calls are TRBV7-6 and TRBJ2-3; D remains ambiguous. V was trimmed by 5 bases and J by 1 base, leaving 19 bases between them. This CDR3 comprises 17 residues. Germline V CDR1 and CDR2: SGHVS, FNYEAQ. The CDR3 is CASSPSSTGHRTDTQYF. The CDR3, as DNA: TGTGCCAGCAGCCCCTCCTCGACGGGCCACCGCACAGATACGCAGTATTTT.

This clonotype was seen at least ten times. The chain combines TRBV11-2 with TRBJ1-5; a weak D match, TRBD1 (6 bases). The ends were cut back, 7 bases at V and 7 bases at J, with 17 bases in the middle. The CDR3 runs to 14 residues. Germline V gene sequence: CDR1 SGHAT, CDR2 FQNNGV. The CDR3 reads CASTEGGRGQPQHF. The CDR3 DNA follows: TGTGCCAGCACCGAGGGGGGGCGTGGACAGCCCCAGCATTTT.

The chain recombines TRBV7-8 with TRBJ2-5, with D hard to call. CDR3 size: 13 residues. Germline assignment: CDR1 SGHVS and CDR2 FQNEAQ. Trimming shortened V by 2 bases and J by 2 bases, and 6 bases separated the two germline ends. The CDR3 DNA reads TGTGCCAGCAGCTTAACACTACAAGAGACCCAGTACTTC. Translating it yields CASSLTLQETQYF.

The chain recombines TRBV29-1 with TRBJ2-3, with 8 bases that match TRBD2. With V trimmed by 1 base and J by 4 bases, 7 bases remained unmatched. The CDR3 loop spans 15 amino acids. Germline values: CDR1 SQVTM, CDR2 ANQGSEA. This CDR3 is CSVEGRGTRADTQYF. As DNA, the CDR3 is TGCAGCGTTGAAGGCCGGGGGACTAGGGCAGATACGCAGTATTTT.

The V gene is TRBV10-2, the J gene TRBJ2-1, with D possibly TRBD2 on 6 matching bases. Deletions cut 3 bases from V and 7 bases from J, with 13 bases between. Germline-derived CDR1 and CDR2 are WSHSY and SAAADI. This CDR3 is built from 14 residues. CDR3 amino acids: CASSESGGYNEQFF. The CDR3 nucleotides are TGCGCCAGCAGTGAAAGTGGGGGGTATAATGAGCAGTTCTTC.

This clonotype was recorded a few times. For the CDR3, the DNA is TGTGCCAGCAGTTTCATATCAGGGGCACGTAGGAATGAGCAGTTCTTC. The encoded protein is CASSFISGARRNEQFF. The chain uses TRBV27 and TRBJ2-1, with D perhaps TRBD1 (6 bases). The germline gives CDR1 MNHEY, CDR2 SMNVEV (reference sequence). Trimming pared 3 bases from V and 7 bases from J, leaving 19 bases between. The CDR3 runs 16 residues.

This clonotype occurred a few times. CDR3 nucleotide sequence: TGTGCCAGCAGTTCTACCGGGACCGTCTCTCCCAAAAACATTCAGTACTTC. Protein product: CASSSTGTVSPKNIQYF. The chain is built from TRBV28 and TRBJ2-4, with D tentatively TRBD1 or TRBD2 (5 bases each). CDR1 is MDHEN, CDR2 SYDVKM, per germline. Trimming took off 4 bases at V and 2 bases at J, with 18 bases between the two ends. This CDR3 region has 17 residues.

This clonotype has a handful of counts. V and J are TRBV2 and TRBJ2-7; 9 nucleotides match TRBD1. The J segment lost 3 bases and the V segment lost 6 bases, leaving 9 bases of the junction unmatched. This CDR3 has 15 residues. CDR1 and CDR2 (germline): SNHLY, FYNNEI. The CDR3 coding sequence is TGTGCCAGCAGGCTGGGACAGGGTGTCGGCTACGAGCAGTACTTC. Translated, it gives CASRLGQGVGYEQYF.

The rearrangement links TRBV4-2 to TRBJ1-4; 7 bases align to TRBD1. V was clipped by 0 bases and J by 4 bases; unmatched bases: 5. Germline CDR1 reads LGHNA; CDR2 reads YNFKEQ. The length of the CDR3 is 16 residues. In nucleotides, the CDR3 is TGTGCCAGCAGCCAAGAAACCGGGACAGTTAATGAAAAACTGTTTTTT. It specifies CASSQETGTVNEKLFF.

On this clonotype itself: A read error may be the cause here, since a much bigger clone is one base away. This chain connects TRBV7-2 to TRBJ2-7; 8 positions agree with TRBD1. The CDR3 spans 15 residues. The germline CDR1 and CDR2 sequences are SGHTA and FQGNSA. Here the CDR3 DNA reads TGTGCCAGGAGCTTAGAACCCGACAGGGGCTACGAGCAGTACTTC. Encoded protein: CARSLEPDRGYEQYF.

The chain is built from TRBV9 and TRBJ1-2; D perhaps matches TRBD1 (6 bases). CDR1 is SGDLS and CDR2 is YYNGEE in the germline V gene. The CDR3 covers 12 residues. Trimming pared 3 bases from V and 5 bases from J, leaving 8 bases between. The CDR3 loop is CASSAGVYGYTF. In DNA, the CDR3 is TGTGCCAGCAGCGCAGGGGTATATGGCTACACCTTC. Supplemented by reference TRBV9 and TRBJ1-2, the full variable domain reads DSGVTQTPKHLITATGQRVTLRCSPRSGDLSVYWYQQSLDQGLQFLIQYYNGEERAKGNILERFSAQQFPDLHSELNLSSLELGDSALYFCASSAGVYGYTFGSGTRLTVV.

The gene calls are TRBV29-1 and TRBJ2-3; 14 bases match TRBD2. Germline assignment: CDR1 SQVTM and CDR2 ANQGSEA. V gave up 2 bases and J gave up 4 bases; unmatched junction bases: 5. CDR3 length: 16 residues. The CDR3 nucleotides read TGCAGCGTTGAACCCTCGACTAGCGGGGGGGCAGATACGCAGTATTTT. It encodes CSVEPSTSGGADTQYF.

This chain joins TRBV7-8 and TRBJ1-5; D unresolved. Trimming removed 4 bases at V and 4 bases at J, with 17 bases between. Germline CDR1 and CDR2: SGHVS and FQNEAQ. This CDR3 region has 16 residues. CDR3 amino acids: CASSSPGGGVNQPQHF. CDR3 nucleotide sequence: TGTGCCAGCAGCTCTCCAGGAGGAGGTGTAAATCAGCCCCAGCATTTT.

The chain carries TRBV28 and TRBJ2-7; TRBD2 is a possible D gene (6 bases). This CDR3 spans 13 amino acids. Germline V lookup: CDR1 MDHEN, CDR2 SYDVKM. The V and J ends lost 8 bases and 0 bases respectively, with 11 bases between them. CDR3 DNA sequence: TGTGCCAGCCGACGGGGGAGCTCCTACGAGCAGTACTTC. Protein product: CASRRGSSYEQYF. The whole variable domain, filled in from reference TRBV28 and TRBJ2-7, reads DVKVTQSSRYLVKRTGEKVFLECVQDMDHENMFWYRQDPGLGLRLIYFSYDVKMKEKGDIPEGYSVSREKKERFSLILESASTNQTSMYLCASRRGSSYEQYFGPGTRLTVT.